This T cell receptor (beta chain) was captured in a study of blood T cell repertoires in COVID-19. Background on the study: Specimens from acute and convalescent COVID-19 originated in the United States, Italy and Spain. T cells, B-cell-depleted T cells, or PBMCs provided the cDNA or gDNA that served as material.

Germline-derived CDR1 and CDR2 are SGDLS and YYNGEE. CDR3 size: 14 residues. Trimming took 1 base from V and 1 from J, leaving 9 bases between them. In the authors' methods: Reference gene primer amplification gave nucleated cell count estimates. Produced via immunoSEQ multiplex PCR; TCRdb's table is partial and in-frame only. V and J calls and clone size follow that table, whereas D and trimming were derived from the DNA. This sample has some 220,000 clones, with just under 85% found just once. The sequence came from a man aged 45-65 years with acute or convalescent COVID-19. The chain is built from TRBV9 and TRBJ2-7; perhaps TRBD1 as D (6 bases). Material: peripheral blood. The CDR3 loop reads CASSVRQVSYEQYF. CDR3 DNA: TGTGCCAGCAGCGTACGACAGGTTTCCTACGAGCAGTACTTC.